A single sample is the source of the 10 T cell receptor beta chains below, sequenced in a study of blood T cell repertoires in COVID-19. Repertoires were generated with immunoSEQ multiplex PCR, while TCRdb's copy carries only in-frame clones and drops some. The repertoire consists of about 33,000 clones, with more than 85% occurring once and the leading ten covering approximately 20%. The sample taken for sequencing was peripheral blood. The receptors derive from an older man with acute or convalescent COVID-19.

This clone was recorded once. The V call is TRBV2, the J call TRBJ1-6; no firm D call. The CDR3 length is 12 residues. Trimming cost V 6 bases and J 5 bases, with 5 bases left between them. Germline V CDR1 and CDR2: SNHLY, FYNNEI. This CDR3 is CASRSDNSPLHF. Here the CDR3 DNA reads TGTGCCAGCAGGTCAGATAATTCACCCCTCCACTTT.

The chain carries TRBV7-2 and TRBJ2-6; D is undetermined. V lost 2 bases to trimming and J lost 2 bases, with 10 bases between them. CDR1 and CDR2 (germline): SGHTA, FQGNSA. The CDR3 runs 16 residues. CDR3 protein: CASSLYQVAGANVLTF. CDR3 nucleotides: TGTGCCAGCAGCTTATATCAGGTGGCTGGGGCCAACGTCCTGACTTTC.

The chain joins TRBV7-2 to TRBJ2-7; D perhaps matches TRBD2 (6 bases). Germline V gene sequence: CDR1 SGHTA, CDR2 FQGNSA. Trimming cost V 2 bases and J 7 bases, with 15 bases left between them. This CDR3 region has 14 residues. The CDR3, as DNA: TGTGCCAGCAGCTTATGGGGGGAGACGGGGGAGCAGTACTTC. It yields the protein CASSLWGETGEQYF.

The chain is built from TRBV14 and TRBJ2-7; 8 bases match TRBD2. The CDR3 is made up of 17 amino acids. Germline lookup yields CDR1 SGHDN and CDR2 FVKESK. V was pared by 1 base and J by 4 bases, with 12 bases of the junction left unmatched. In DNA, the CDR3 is TGTGCCAGCAGCCAAGTTCATCCGGGACTAGGCAATTACGAGCAGTACTTC. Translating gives CASSQVHPGLGNYEQYF.

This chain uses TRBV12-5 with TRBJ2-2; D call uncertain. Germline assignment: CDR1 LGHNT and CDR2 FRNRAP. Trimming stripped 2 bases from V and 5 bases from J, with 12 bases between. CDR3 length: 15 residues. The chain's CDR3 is CASGLSPIRTGELFF. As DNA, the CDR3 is TGTGCTAGTGGTTTGTCTCCAATTCGGACCGGGGAGCTGTTTTTT.

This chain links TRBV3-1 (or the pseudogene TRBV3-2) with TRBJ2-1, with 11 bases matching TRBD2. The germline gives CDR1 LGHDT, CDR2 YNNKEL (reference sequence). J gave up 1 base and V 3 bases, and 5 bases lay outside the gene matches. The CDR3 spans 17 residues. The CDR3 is CASSHTSGSSSYNEQFF. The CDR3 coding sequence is TGTGCCAGCAGCCATACTAGCGGGAGTTCGTCCTACAATGAGCAGTTCTTC.

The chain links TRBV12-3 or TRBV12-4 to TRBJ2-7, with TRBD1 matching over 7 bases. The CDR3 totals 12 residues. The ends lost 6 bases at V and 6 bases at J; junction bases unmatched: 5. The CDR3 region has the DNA TGTGCCAGCAGGGAGACAGGGCTCGAGCAGTACTTC. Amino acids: CASRETGLEQYF.

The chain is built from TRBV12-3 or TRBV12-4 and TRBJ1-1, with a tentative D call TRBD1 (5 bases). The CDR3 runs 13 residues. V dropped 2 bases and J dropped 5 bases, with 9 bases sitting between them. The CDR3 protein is CASSLLGHTEAFF. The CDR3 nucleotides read TGTGCCAGCAGTTTACTAGGACATACTGAAGCTTTCTTT.

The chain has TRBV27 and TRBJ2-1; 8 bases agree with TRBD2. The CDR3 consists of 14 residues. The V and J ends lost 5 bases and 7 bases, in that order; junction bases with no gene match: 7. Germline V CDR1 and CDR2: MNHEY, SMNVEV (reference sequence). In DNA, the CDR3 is TGTGCCAGCAGTCAAAGCGGGAGTGGTAATGAGCAGTTCTTC. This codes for CASSQSGSGNEQFF.

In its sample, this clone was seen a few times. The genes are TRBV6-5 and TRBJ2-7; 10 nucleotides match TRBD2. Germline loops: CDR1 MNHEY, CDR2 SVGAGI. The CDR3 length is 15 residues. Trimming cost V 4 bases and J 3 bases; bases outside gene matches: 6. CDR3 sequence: CASSWTSGPYYEQYF. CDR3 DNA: TGTGCCAGCAGTTGGACTAGCGGACCCTACTACGAGCAGTACTTC.